This T cell receptor (beta chain) appears in the sequencing data of a study of blood T cell repertoires in COVID-19. Turning to the study itself: From T cells, B-cell-depleted T cells, or PBMCs came the material, which was cDNA or gDNA.

Germline CDR1 and CDR2: SGHAT and FQNNGV. V lost 2 bases, J lost 7 bases, and 17 bases lay in between. There are 15 residues in the CDR3. Generated by immunoSEQ multiplex PCR, the TCRdb table keeps only in-frame clones and is missing some. The sample gives 95,000 or so clones, around 90% of which show up once; 3% to 4% is in the top ten. The V call is TRBV11-2, the J call TRBJ1-2; D is perhaps TRBD1 (6 bases). Sample: peripheral blood. This sequence originates from a woman aged 70-85 years with acute or convalescent COVID-19. The CDR3 coding sequence is TGTGCCAGCAGCTTATCTCGCGACAGGATAGGTGGCTACACCTTC. This gives the protein CASSLSRDRIGGYTF. Based on the CDR3 plus reference TRBV11-2 and TRBJ1-2, the full variable domain is EAGVAQSPRYKIIEKRQSVAFWCNPISGHATLYWYQQILGQGPKLLIQFQNNGVVDDSQLPKDRFSAERLKGVDSTLKIQPAKLEDSAVYLCASSLSRDRIGGYTFGSGTRLTVV.